This T cell receptor (beta chain) was profiled in a study of radiation and T cells in renal cell carcinoma. Stated time point: blood 4 weeks post-SBRT, at nephrectomy. Treatment in this sample: 15 Gy SBRT to primary tumor, nephrectomy 4 weeks later. The patient's renal cell carcinoma had clear cell pathology. The assay was immunoSEQ multiplex PCR, and TCRdb's table has in-frame clones only and misses some. The sample consists of about 77,000 clones, over 80% of them appearing once. Regarding this clone: The antigen is undetermined.

Whole-study findings and limits: Top tumor clonotypes rose in blood 2 weeks post-radiation, then contracted.

Specimen: blood, collected from a patient whose treatment included radiotherapy and nephrectomy. The receptor comes from a woman aged 55-69 years with renal cell carcinoma.

CDR3 sequence reads: CASSRDRYEQYF. CDR3 bases: TGTGCCAGCAGCCGTGACAGGTACGAGCAGTACTTC. The chain combines TRBV5-5 with TRBJ2-7, with a tentative D call TRBD1 (6 bases). The ends were cut back, 4 bases at V and 4 bases at J, with 9 bases in the middle. Germline V gives CDR1 SGHKS, CDR2 YYEKEE (reference sequence). This CDR3 is 12 amino acids long.